These 29 T cell receptor beta chains were sequenced from one sample in a study of low-dose radiotherapy and immunotherapy resistance in tumors. Alpha and beta chains were covered, as first-strand cDNA relied on TRAV- and TRBV-specific primers. A constant-region primer paired with the V-primer adapter amplified TCRs over about 19 PCR cycles. One entry per CDR3 protein results from TCRdb running MiXCR on the reads. The data hold about 82,000 distinct CDR3 sequences, with approximately 20% observed a single time. Time point given: before trial treatment. Material: PBMCs, obtained before treatment. The receptors stem from a male donor with prostate cancer.

The chain has TRBV4-2 and TRBJ2-3; 12 bases line up with TRBD2. CDR1 and CDR2 (germline): LGHNA, YNFKEQ. Trimming at V came to 4 bases and at J to 2 bases, leaving 4 bases not matched to a gene. The CDR3 consists of 16 residues. The CDR3 loop is CASSPLAGGDTDTQYF. The CDR3, as DNA: TGTGCCAGCAGCCCCCTAGCGGGGGGGGACACAGATACGCAGTATTTT.

Comment on this clonotype: Just one base apart from a much larger clone, this may be a read error. This chain connects TRBV14 to TRBJ2-7; D remains unclear. The CDR3 sequence is 11 residues long. The V end lost 2 bases, the J end lost 9 bases, and 8 bases lay between the germline ends. The germline V gene has CDR1 SGHDN and CDR2 FVKESK. CDR3 DNA sequence: TGTGCCAGCAGCCAATTTAACGTGCAGTACTTC. It specifies CASSQFNVQYF.

This clonotype was seen ten or more times. This chain uses TRBV11-2 with TRBJ2-1; TRBD1 or TRBD2 may be the D gene (7 bases each). V lost 1 base to trimming and J lost 7 bases, with 11 bases between them. This CDR3 spans 14 amino acids. The germline CDR1 and CDR2 sequences are SGHAT and FQNNGV. The CDR3 DNA reads as TGTGCCAGCAGCTTAGCCAGGGGGGGGAATGAGCAGTTCTTC. It encodes CASSLARGGNEQFF.

The rearrangement uses TRBV5-1 and TRBJ1-2; 7 bases agree with TRBD1. V lost 4 bases, J lost 7 bases, and 13 bases stayed unmatched. The CDR3 extends over 15 amino acids. Looked up from germline, CDR1 is SGHRS and CDR2 is YFSETQ. In nucleotides, the CDR3 is TGCGCCAGCAGCGCAGCGACAGGGTCAGGAGGTGGCTACACCTTC. Residues: CASSAATGSGGGYTF. Full variable domain (missing parts from reference TRBV5-1 and TRBJ1-2): KAGVTQTPRYLIKTRGQQVTLSCSPISGHRSVSWYQQTPGQGLQFLFEYFSETQRNKGNFPGRFSGRQFSNSRSEMNVSTLELGDSALYLCASSAATGSGGGYTFGSGTRLTVV.

This clonotype was counted many times. The CDR3, as DNA: TGTGCCAGCAGACTCGGGACAGGGGAATCAGAGACCCAGTACTTC. Its translation is CASRLGTGESETQYF. This rearrangement joins TRBV7-9 to TRBJ2-5, with 10 bases lining up with TRBD1. The CDR3 length is 15 residues. Germline assignment: CDR1 SEHNR and CDR2 FQNEAQ (reference sequence). J was trimmed by 4 bases and V by 6 bases; bases with no gene match: 8.

This clonotype showed up many times. The rearrangement joins TRBV9 to TRBJ2-3; TRBD2 matches 7 bases. From germline, CDR1 is SGDLS and CDR2 YYNGEE. Trimming at V came to 4 bases and at J to 4 bases, leaving 12 bases not matched to a gene. This CDR3 region has 16 residues. The CDR3: CASSPRVGGRPDTQYF. CDR3 bases: TGTGCCAGCAGCCCAAGGGTGGGCGGGAGACCAGATACGCAGTATTTT. Full variable domain (rest looked up from reference TRBV9 and TRBJ2-3): DSGVTQTPKHLITATGQRVTLRCSPRSGDLSVYWYQQSLDQGLQFLIQYYNGEERAKGNILERFSAQQFPDLHSELNLSSLELGDSALYFCASSPRVGGRPDTQYFGPGTRLTVL.

This clonotype was recorded many times. Here the CDR3 DNA reads TGTGCCAGCAACCCGGGCGACAGGGCATCGCCAAATGACATTCAGTACTTC. As protein: CASNPGDRASPNDIQYF. The chain recombines TRBV9 with TRBJ2-4; 7 bases align to TRBD1. The germline CDR1 and CDR2 sequences are SGDLS and YYNGEE. The CDR3 is made up of 17 amino acids. J lost 8 bases, V lost 6 bases, and 20 bases had no gene match.

This clonotype was counted at least ten times. The chain recombines TRBV13 with TRBJ2-3; D call uncertain. V lost 0 bases, J lost 1 base, and 8 bases lay in between. The CDR3 is 15 residues long. The V gene's germline CDR1 is PRHDT and CDR2 FYEKMQ (reference sequence). DNA for the CDR3: TGTGCCAGCAGCTTAGGCTATAGAGGCACAGATACGCAGTATTTT. Translating it yields CASSLGYRGTDTQYF.

This clonotype appeared a single time. The V gene is TRBV20-1, the J gene TRBJ1-2; 7 bases align to TRBD1. This CDR3 region has 13 residues. Germline trimming cut 6 bases from V and 7 bases from J; bases unmatched to any gene: 11. Germline assignment: CDR1 DFQATT and CDR2 SNEGSKA (reference sequence). Here the CDR3 reads CSARGTEYGGYTF. The DNA for the CDR3 is TGCAGTGCACGGGGGACAGAGTATGGTGGCTACACCTTC.

This clonotype was counted many times. The rearrangement joins TRBV28 to TRBJ2-6; possible D gene TRBD2, 5 bases. Germline V gene sequence: CDR1 MDHEN, CDR2 SYDVKM. Between the trimmed V and J ends, which lost 6 bases and 7 bases, there was a span of 10 bases. The CDR3 is 13 amino acids. The CDR3 loop reads CASRVTGANVLTF. The CDR3 region has the DNA TGTGCCAGCAGGGTCACGGGAGCCAACGTCCTGACTTTC.

This clonotype has ten or more counts. V usage is TRBV7-9 and J usage is TRBJ1-4; D is undetermined. CDR3 length: 14 amino acids. V lost 5 bases, J lost 2 bases, and 9 bases lay in between. The germline gives CDR1 SEHNR, CDR2 FQNEAQ (reference sequence). CDR3 region: CASSTGWTNEKLFF. CDR3 bases: TGTGCCAGCAGCACCGGGTGGACTAATGAAAAACTGTTTTTT.

This clonotype was seen once. The gene calls are TRBV29-1 and TRBJ2-7, with TRBD1 matching 7 bases. This CDR3 spans 12 amino acids. V dropped 7 bases and J dropped 1; count of bases not matched to a gene: 4. Per germline, CDR1 SQVTM and CDR2 ANQGSEA. CDR3 protein: CSATDRSYEQYF. CDR3 coding DNA: TGCAGCGCAACGGACAGGTCCTACGAGCAGTACTTC.

Here the CDR3 DNA reads TGTGCCAGCAGTAGAATCACGAATGAGCAGTTCTTC. The encoded protein is CASSRITNEQFF. The V gene is TRBV28, the J gene TRBJ2-1; D unclear. Per the germline V gene, CDR1 is MDHEN and CDR2 is SYDVKM. Trimming shortened V by 5 bases and J by 7 bases, and 9 bases separated the two germline ends. The CDR3 contains 12 residues.

In regard to this clonotype: Given a far larger clone just one base away, this is likely a sequencing read error. The chain uses TRBV28 and TRBJ2-1, with 7 nucleotides matching TRBD1. Looked up from germline, CDR1 is MDHEN and CDR2 is SYDVKM. V shed 5 bases and J 5 bases; nucleotides not matched to a gene: 12. The CDR3 covers 16 residues. CDR3 residues: CASSDATGTHHNEQFF. In DNA, the CDR3 is TGTGCCAGCAGTGATGCGACAGGGACGCACCACAATGAGCAGTTCTTC.

Regarding this clonotype: An end of the junction does not agree with germline; a read error may underlie this. CDR3 loop: CATSLTGLAGGVPYEQYF. CDR3 nucleotide sequence: TGTGCCACCAGTTTAACAGGACTAGCGGGAGGCGTTCCCTACGAGCAGTACTTC. The chain has TRBV28 and TRBJ2-7; TRBD2 matches at 14 bases. Germline V gene lookup returns CDR1 MDHEN and CDR2 SYDVKM. CDR3 size: 18 residues.

There are many counts of this clonotype. V is TRBV20-1 and J is TRBJ2-7, with D unclear. The CDR3 runs 15 residues. Germline V gene sequence: CDR1 DFQATT, CDR2 SNEGSKA (reference sequence). The V end lost 6 bases, the J end lost 0 bases, and 18 bases lay between the germline ends. CDR3 in DNA: TGCAGTGCCCACCCCCGTGGCGTGAGCTCCTACGAGCAGTACTTC. Its protein product is CSAHPRGVSSYEQYF.

This clonotype has a count of ten or more. The J gene is TRBJ1-5, the V gene TRBV2, with D unresolved. V lost 2 bases and J lost 5, with 10 bases in between. The germline gives CDR1 SNHLY, CDR2 FYNNEI. The CDR3 consists of 14 residues. CDR3 residues: CASSESVSDQPQHF. The CDR3 region has the DNA TGTGCCAGCAGTGAATCCGTGAGTGATCAGCCCCAGCATTTT.

Many counts were recorded for this clonotype. The genes are TRBV5-6 and TRBJ1-2; tentatively, D is TRBD1 (6 bases). V lost 1 base, J lost 3 bases, and 16 bases lay in between. The CDR3 has 16 residues. Germline loops: CDR1 SGHDT, CDR2 YYEEEE. CDR3 in amino acids: CASSLWRYRVDYGYTF. DNA of the CDR3: TGTGCCAGCAGCTTGTGGAGGTACAGGGTCGACTATGGCTACACCTTC.

About this clonotype: An end of the junction differs from the germline gene, which may be a read error. The chain recombines TRBV19 with TRBJ2-3; weak D call: TRBD2 (6 bases). The CDR3 is 14 amino acids. Germline CDR1 LNHDA, CDR2 SQIVND (reference sequence). CDR3 sequence reads: CASSISGEVDTRYF. The CDR3 DNA reads TGTGCCAGTAGTATCAGTGGGGAGGTAGATACGCGGTATTTT.

At least ten counts were recorded for this clonotype. The chain couples TRBV21-1 to TRBJ2-2; the table's D call, TRBD2, has no DNA check behind it. TRBV21-1 represents a pseudogene. This CDR3 is 15 amino acids long. The CDR3: CASVGRREGTGELFF. DNA for the CDR3: TGTGCCAGCGTCGGACGGAGGGAGGGCACCGGGGAGCTGTTTTTT.

The V and J genes are TRBV5-1 and TRBJ2-3, with a weak D call TRBD2 (5 bases). The V gene lost 0 bases and the J gene lost 5 bases, with 13 bases spanning the gap. The CDR3 length is 15 residues. Germline CDR1 SGHRS, CDR2 YFSETQ. CDR3 in DNA: TGCGCCAGCAGCTTGGATCGGGGAGTAGTAGATACGCAGTATTTT. Its protein is CASSLDRGVVDTQYF.

This clonotype was counted at least ten times. The chain links TRBV20-1 to TRBJ2-1; 8 nucleotides agree with TRBD2. V was pared by 3 bases and J by 7 bases, with 8 bases of the junction left unmatched. The CDR3 runs 14 residues. Germline CDR1 is DFQATT and CDR2 is SNEGSKA (reference sequence). The CDR3 region is CSASDGTRPNEQFF. The CDR3 DNA is TGCAGTGCTAGCGACGGGACTAGGCCTAATGAGCAGTTCTTC.

This clonotype appeared many times. The rearrangement uses TRBV19 and TRBJ2-2, with no clear D. Trimming cost V 5 bases and J 0 bases, with 7 bases left between them. Germline CDR1 LNHDA, CDR2 SQIVND (reference sequence). CDR3 length: 14 residues. CDR3 protein: CASSVAANTGELFF. The CDR3 coding sequence is TGTGCCAGTAGTGTTGCGGCGAACACCGGGGAGCTGTTTTTT.

Many counts were recorded for this clonotype. The chain has TRBV19 and TRBJ1-2; D is ambiguous. This CDR3 spans 18 amino acids. Germline CDR1 and CDR2: LNHDA and SQIVND (reference sequence). The V gene lost 4 bases and the J gene lost 0 bases, with 21 bases spanning the gap. This CDR3 is CASSSLGGIPPSNYGYTF. For the CDR3, the DNA is TGTGCCAGTAGTAGCCTTGGAGGCATACCCCCATCTAACTATGGCTACACCTTC.

This clonotype has a count of ten or more. The chain combines TRBV7-3 with TRBJ2-5; tentative D call: TRBD1 (6 bases). Between the trimmed V and J ends, which lost 0 bases and 5 bases, there was a span of 10 bases. Looked up from germline, CDR1 is SGHTA and CDR2 is FQGTGA. The CDR3 length is 14 residues. CDR3 amino acids: CASSLTRGSETQYF. CDR3 nucleotides: TGTGCCAGCAGCTTAACAAGGGGGTCGGAGACCCAGTACTTC. The variable domain in full, completed from reference TRBV7-3 and TRBJ2-5, reads GAGVSQTPSNKVTEKGKYVELRCDPISGHTALYWYRQSLGQGPEFLIYFQGTGAADDSGLPNDRFFAVRPEGSVSTLKIQRTERGDSAVYLCASSLTRGSETQYFGPGTRLLVL.

This clonotype was found many times. This chain links TRBV27 with TRBJ2-2; D unclear. The V gene lost 7 bases and the J gene lost 3 bases, with 18 bases spanning the gap. The CDR3 covers 16 residues. Germline assignment: CDR1 MNHEY and CDR2 SMNVEV (reference sequence). Written as DNA, the CDR3 is TGTGCCAGCAAAATGTCCGGAACCGAAGACACCGGGGAGCTGTTTTTT. It specifies CASKMSGTEDTGELFF.

This clonotype has at least ten counts. The rearrangement uses TRBV7-8 and TRBJ2-3; the D call may be TRBD1 or TRBD2 (5 bases each). Germline V gene lookup returns CDR1 SGHVS and CDR2 FQNEAQ. The CDR3 loop spans 14 amino acids. Trimming took off 5 bases at V and 7 bases at J, with 16 bases between the two ends. CDR3: CASSPLGPTYTQYF. Written as DNA, the CDR3 is TGTGCCAGCAGCCCGTTGGGACCGACCTATACGCAGTATTTT.

This clonotype was counted ten times or more. V gene TRBV12-3 or TRBV12-4 combines with J gene TRBJ1-1, with 7 bases aligning to TRBD1. V shed 5 bases, J shed 0 bases, and the junction held 3 bases outside the gene matches. The CDR3 loop spans 14 amino acids. In nucleotides, the CDR3 is TGTGCCAGCAGTACGACAGGGCTGAACACTGAAGCTTTCTTT. Its protein is CASSTTGLNTEAFF.

This clonotype was detected ten times or more. The chain has TRBV4-1 and TRBJ2-3; D remains unclear. This CDR3 is built from 18 residues. The V end lost 4 bases, the J end lost 0 bases, and 20 bases lay between the germline ends. Germline V gives CDR1 MGHRA, CDR2 YSYEKL. The DNA of the CDR3 is TGCGCCAGCAGCCCCGGTCCTCAAACGGGTCGGAGCACAGATACGCAGTATTTT. Its translation is CASSPGPQTGRSTDTQYF.